The clone carrying this T cell receptor (beta chain) showed up just once. What it binds is not known. Other DNA sequences of this sample code for an identical CDR3. This sample is drawn from a study of cytomegalovirus exposure and HLA in healthy donors. Study results and limitations: For most TCR sequences rarity was the rule, although some public TCRs occurred in many donors. First-cohort TCR clusters were later found to tend to co-occur in the 120 validation repertoires. Three chains linked to CMV were shown in vitro to be specific for CMV antigens. Listed as cytomegalovirus-associated were around 160 TCR beta chains.

The method was immunoSEQ multiplex PCR; TCRdb's version includes in-frame clones alone and lacks a portion of them. The data contain under 300,000 clones, 65% to 90% of them singletons. The sequence derives from a woman aged 18-29 years in good health and CMV-seronegative. The sample taken for sequencing was PBMCs.

The CDR3 is CASSPGQGSNQPQHF. The DNA for the CDR3 is TGCGCCAGCAGCCCGGGACAGGGGAGCAATCAGCCCCAGCATTTT. The J gene is TRBJ1-5, the V gene TRBV5-1; 10 nucleotides match TRBD1. The CDR3 runs 15 residues. With 4 bases clipped from V and 1 base from J, the junction kept 2 bases outside the gene matches. Germline loops: CDR1 SGHRS, CDR2 YFSETQ.